Reported below is one T cell receptor beta chain. The antigen this receptor binds is unknown. The sample holds no much larger clone one base away, and base qualities are not on file. Rearranged TRB sequences spanning V, D and J segments were amplified by multiplex touch-down PCR using a mixed TRB-A/B primer pool. Two consecutive PCR reactions with Phusion HS II polymerase added Illumina adapters and sample indices to the amplicons. Amplicons were gel-purified with the NucleoSpin Gel and PCR Clean-up kit, then checked with Qubit and an Agilent 2100 Bioanalyzer. Sequencing of libraries was carried out on an Illumina MiSeq in 600-cycle, single-indexed, paired-end runs. For the original study's pipeline: MiXCR versions 2.12 and 3.0.5 were used to process the TRB sequences. A clone was defined as each unique CDR3 nucleotide sequence, and only productive sequences supported by at least two reads were kept. Repertoire metrics included Shannon diversity, evenness, clonality (one minus evenness), and alpha-parameterized diversity profiles from alpha 0 to 5. The IGoR algorithm was used to compute generation probabilities of clones in paired pre- and post-chemotherapy samples. The public sequencing data were trimmed at Q25 with fastp and processed into clonotypes with MiXCR by TCRdb, which kept only in-frame beta chains. Entries that share a CDR3 protein sequence are merged under the most common genes and DNA. None of the V and J calls come from the authors' own analysis; TCRdb made them. Across this sample there are roughly 3,400 distinct CDR3 sequences, with 25% to 30% seen only once. Together, the top ten hold around 4% of the sample.

This entry belongs to a study of T cell repertoires in aging, cancer and after chemotherapy (dated 2019 in TCRdb). About the study as a whole: Donors were distributed across six age groups ranging from 30 or younger to 70 or older, with at least three individuals included per group. Paired pre- and post-chemotherapy samples in the solid tumor group came from brain tumor (glioblastoma) patients receiving temozolomide-based therapy. The complete dataset included some 9 million TCR reads. To examine immunoaging and T cell reconstitution after chemotherapy, the study profiled TCR beta repertoires in peripheral blood from healthy donors and cancer patients. The cohort comprised 200 to 250 cancer patients, roughly 94 with hematological and fewer than 140 with solid cancers, plus 95 healthy donors as a reference group.

As encoded in the germline V gene (reference sequence), CDR1 is LNHDA while CDR2 is SQIVND. From cysteine to phenylalanine, the CDR3 is 14 amino acids long. Here the CDR3 DNA is all that survives: 42 bases in frame from base 1. V and J are truncated by 2 bases and 10 bases respectively, leaving an intervening sequence of 12 bases. What the authors observed across the whole study: In healthy donors, the decline in TCR diversity with age was mainly due to loss of richness, whereas in cancer patients loss of evenness also played a role. In both cancer cohorts, median generation probability rose over the chemotherapy interval, which suggests that the repertoire was reconstituted through rebound thymic output. The authors noted that the repertoire data do not allow conclusions about immunological memory after chemotherapy. Untreated patients with hematological or solid cancers showed significantly lower blood TCR diversity and higher clonality than age-matched healthy donors.

TCR beta rearrangements were amplified from genomic DNA extracted from peripheral blood rather than from sorted cells or RNA. The sequencing sample was made of blood. The sequence links TRBV19 to TRBJ1-6, with the identity of the D gene unclear. The receptor was isolated from a human donor with a solid tumor. CDR3 loop: CASSICGVRSPLHF. Here is the DNA: TGTGCCAGTAGTATATGCGGGGTTCGGTCACCCCTCCACTTT.